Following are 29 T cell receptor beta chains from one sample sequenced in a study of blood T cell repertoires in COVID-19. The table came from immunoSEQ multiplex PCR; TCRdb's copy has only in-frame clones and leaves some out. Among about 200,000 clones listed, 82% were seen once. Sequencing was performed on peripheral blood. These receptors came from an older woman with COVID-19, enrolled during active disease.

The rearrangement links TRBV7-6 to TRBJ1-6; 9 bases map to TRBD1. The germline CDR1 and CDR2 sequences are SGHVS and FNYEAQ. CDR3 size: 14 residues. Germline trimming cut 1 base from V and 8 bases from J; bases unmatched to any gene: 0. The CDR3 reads CASSLGTGDSPLHF. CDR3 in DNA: TGTGCCAGCAGCTTAGGGACAGGGGATTCACCCCTCCACTTT.

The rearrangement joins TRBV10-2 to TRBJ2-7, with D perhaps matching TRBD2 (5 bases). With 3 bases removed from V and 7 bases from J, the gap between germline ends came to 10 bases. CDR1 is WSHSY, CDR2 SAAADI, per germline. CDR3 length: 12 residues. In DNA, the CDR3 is TGCGCCAGCAGTGAAGTGTCGGGGGAGCAGTACGTC. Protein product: CASSEVSGEQYV.

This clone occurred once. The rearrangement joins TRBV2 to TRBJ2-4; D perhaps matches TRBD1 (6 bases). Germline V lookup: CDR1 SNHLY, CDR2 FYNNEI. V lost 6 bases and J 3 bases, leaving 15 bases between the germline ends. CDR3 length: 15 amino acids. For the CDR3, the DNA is TGTGCCAGCAGAGAACAGGGAATCGGCAAAAACATTCAGTACTTC. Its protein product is CASREQGIGKNIQYF. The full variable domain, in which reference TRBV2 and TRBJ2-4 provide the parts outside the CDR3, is EPEVTQTPSHQVTQMGQEVILRCVPISNHLYFYWYRQILGQKVEFLVSFYNNEISEKSEIFDDQFSVERPDGSNFTLKIRSTKLEDSAMYFCASREQGIGKNIQYFGAGTRLSVL.

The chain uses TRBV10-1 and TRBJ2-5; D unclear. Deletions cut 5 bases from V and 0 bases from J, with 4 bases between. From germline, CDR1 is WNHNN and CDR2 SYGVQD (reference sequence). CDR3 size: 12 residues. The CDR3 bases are TGCGCCAGCAGTCAGAACCAAGAGACCCAGTACTTC. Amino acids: CASSQNQETQYF.

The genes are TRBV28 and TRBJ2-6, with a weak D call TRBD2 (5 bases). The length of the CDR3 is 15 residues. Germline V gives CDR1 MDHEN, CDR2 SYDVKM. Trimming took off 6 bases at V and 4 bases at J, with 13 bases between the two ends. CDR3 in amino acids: CASRPGESGANVLTF. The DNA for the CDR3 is TGTGCCAGCAGGCCCGGGGAATCGGGGGCCAACGTCCTGACTTTC.

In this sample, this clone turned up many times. CDR3 DNA: TGTGCCAGCAGCCAAGTCCTAGCCTACAATGAGCAGTTCTTC. Amino acid sequence: CASSQVLAYNEQFF. The chain carries TRBV14 and TRBJ2-1, with unresolved D. There are 14 residues in the CDR3. Germline V gene data show CDR1 as SGHDN and CDR2 as FVKESK. V was trimmed by 1 base and J by 2 bases, leaving 6 bases between them.

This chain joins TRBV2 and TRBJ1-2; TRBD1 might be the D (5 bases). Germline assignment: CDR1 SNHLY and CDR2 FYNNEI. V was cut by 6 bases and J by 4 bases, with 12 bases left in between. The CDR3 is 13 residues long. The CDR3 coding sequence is TGTGCCAGCAGAGAACAGGATCGCTATGGCTACACCTTC. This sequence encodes CASREQDRYGYTF.

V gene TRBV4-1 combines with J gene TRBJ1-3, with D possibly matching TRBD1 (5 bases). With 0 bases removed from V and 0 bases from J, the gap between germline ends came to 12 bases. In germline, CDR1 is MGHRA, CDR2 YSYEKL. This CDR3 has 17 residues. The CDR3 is CASSQDETVISGNTIYF. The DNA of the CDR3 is TGCGCCAGCAGCCAAGATGAGACAGTCATCTCTGGAAACACCATATATTTT.

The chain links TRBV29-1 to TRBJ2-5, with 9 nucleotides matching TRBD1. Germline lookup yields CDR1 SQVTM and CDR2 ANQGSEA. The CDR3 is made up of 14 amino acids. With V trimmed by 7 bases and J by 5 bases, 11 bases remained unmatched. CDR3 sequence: CSETGTGLVETQYF. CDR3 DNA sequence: TGCAGCGAAACCGGGACAGGGCTGGTGGAGACCCAGTACTTC.

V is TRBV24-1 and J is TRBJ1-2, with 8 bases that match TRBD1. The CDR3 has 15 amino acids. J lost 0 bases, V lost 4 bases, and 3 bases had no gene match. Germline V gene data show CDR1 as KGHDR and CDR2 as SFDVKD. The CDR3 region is CATSDPTGANYGYTF. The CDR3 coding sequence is TGTGCCACCAGTGACCCGACAGGGGCTAACTATGGCTACACCTTC.

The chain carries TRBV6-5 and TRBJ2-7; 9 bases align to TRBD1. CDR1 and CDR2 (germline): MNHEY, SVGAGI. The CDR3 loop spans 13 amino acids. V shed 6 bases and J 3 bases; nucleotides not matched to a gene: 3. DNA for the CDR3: TGTGCCAGCAGCGACAGGGGGGGCTACGAGCAGTACGTC. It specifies CASSDRGGYEQYV.

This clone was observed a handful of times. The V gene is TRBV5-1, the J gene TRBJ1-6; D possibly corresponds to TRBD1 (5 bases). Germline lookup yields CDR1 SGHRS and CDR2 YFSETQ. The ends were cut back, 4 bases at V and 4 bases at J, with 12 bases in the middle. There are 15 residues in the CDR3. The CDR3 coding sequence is TGCGCCAGCAGCGTTGACAGCATATATAATTCACCCCTCCACTTT. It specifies CASSVDSIYNSPLHF.

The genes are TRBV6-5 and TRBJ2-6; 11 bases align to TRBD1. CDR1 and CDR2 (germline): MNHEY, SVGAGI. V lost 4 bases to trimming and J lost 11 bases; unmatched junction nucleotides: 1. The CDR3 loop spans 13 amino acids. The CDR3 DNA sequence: TGTGCCAGCAGTTGGGGACAGGGGGACGTCCTGACTTTC. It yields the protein CASSWGQGDVLTF.

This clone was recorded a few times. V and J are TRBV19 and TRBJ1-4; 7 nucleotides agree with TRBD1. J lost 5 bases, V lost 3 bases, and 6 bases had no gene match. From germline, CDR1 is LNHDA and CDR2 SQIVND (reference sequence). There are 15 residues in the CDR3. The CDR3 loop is CASSIRDSGNEKLFF. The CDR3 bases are TGTGCCAGTAGTATTAGGGACAGCGGGAATGAAAAACTGTTTTTT.

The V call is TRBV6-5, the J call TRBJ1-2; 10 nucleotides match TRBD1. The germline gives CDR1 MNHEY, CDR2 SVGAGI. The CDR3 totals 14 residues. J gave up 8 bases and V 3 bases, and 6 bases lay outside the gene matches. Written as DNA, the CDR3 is TGTGCCAGCAGTTATTATGGACAGGGGGTCGGCTACACCTTC. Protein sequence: CASSYYGQGVGYTF.

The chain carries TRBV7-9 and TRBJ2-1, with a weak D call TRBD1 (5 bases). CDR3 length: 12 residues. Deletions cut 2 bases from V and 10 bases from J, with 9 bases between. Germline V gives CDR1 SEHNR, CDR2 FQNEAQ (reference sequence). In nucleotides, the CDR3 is TGTGCCAGCAGCTTACCCCAGGGAGAGCAGTTCTTC. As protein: CASSLPQGEQFF.

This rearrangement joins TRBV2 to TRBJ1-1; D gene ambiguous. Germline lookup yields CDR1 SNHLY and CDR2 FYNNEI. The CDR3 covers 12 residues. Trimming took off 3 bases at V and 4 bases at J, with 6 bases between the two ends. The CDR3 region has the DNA TGTGCCAGCAGTGACAGGCGCACTGAAGCTTTCTTT. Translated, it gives CASSDRRTEAFF.

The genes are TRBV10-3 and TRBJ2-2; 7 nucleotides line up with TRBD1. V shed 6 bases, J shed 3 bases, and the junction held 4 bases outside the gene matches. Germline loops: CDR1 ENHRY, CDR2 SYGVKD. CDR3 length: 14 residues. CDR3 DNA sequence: TGTGCCATCAGAACTACAGGGGACACCGGGGAGCTGTTTTTT. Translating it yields CAIRTTGDTGELFF.

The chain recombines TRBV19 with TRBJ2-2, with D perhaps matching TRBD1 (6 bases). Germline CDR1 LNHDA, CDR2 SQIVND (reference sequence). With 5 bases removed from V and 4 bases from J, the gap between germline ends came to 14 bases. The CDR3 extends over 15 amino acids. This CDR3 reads CASSGPGQATGELFF. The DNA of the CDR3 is TGTGCCAGTAGTGGCCCGGGACAAGCCACCGGGGAGCTGTTTTTT.

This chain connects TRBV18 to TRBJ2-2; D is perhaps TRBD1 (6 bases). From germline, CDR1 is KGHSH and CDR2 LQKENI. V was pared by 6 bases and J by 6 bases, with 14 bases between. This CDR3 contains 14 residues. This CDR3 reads CASSLKTGSGELFF. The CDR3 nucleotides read TGTGCCAGCTCTCTAAAAACAGGGTCCGGGGAGCTGTTTTTT.

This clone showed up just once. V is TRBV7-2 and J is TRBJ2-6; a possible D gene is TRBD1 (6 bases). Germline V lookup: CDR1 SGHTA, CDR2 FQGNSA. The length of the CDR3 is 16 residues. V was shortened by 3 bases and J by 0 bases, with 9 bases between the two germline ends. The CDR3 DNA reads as TGTGCCAGCAGCTTGGGGGCGATCTCTGGGGCCAACGTCCTGACTTTC. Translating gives CASSLGAISGANVLTF.

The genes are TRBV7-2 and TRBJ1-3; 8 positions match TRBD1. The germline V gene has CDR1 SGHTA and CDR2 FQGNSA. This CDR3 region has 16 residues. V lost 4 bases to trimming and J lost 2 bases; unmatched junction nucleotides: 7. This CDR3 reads CASSSNPGGTGNTIYF. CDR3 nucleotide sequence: TGTGCCAGCAGCTCGAATCCAGGGGGCACTGGAAACACCATATATTTT.

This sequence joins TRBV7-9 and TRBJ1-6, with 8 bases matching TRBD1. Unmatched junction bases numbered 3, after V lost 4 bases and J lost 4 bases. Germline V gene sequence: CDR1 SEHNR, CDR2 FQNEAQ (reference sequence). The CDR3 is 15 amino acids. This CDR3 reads CASSSQGGYNSPLHF. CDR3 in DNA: TGTGCCAGCAGCTCACAGGGGGGGTATAATTCACCCCTCCACTTT.

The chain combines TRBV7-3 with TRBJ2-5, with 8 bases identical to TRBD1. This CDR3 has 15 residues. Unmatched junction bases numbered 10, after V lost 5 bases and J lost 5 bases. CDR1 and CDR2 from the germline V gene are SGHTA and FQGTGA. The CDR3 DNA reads TGTGCCAGCAGCAAGACAGGGGATAATCGGGAGACCCAGTACTTC. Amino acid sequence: CASSKTGDNRETQYF.

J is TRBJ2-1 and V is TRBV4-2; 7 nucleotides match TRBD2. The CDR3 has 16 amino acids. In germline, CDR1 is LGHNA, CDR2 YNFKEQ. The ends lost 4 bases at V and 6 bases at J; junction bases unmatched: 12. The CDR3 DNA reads TGTGCCAGCAGCCTTACTCGAACAGCGGGGTTCAATGAGCAGTTCTTC. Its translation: CASSLTRTAGFNEQFF.

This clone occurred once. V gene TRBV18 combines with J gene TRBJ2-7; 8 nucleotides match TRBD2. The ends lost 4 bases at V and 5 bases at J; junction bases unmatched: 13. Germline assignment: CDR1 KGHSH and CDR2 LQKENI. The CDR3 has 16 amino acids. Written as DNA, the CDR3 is TGTGCCAGCTCACAAACGGGACTAGTAGGAGTCGACGAGCAGTACGTC. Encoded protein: CASSQTGLVGVDEQYV.

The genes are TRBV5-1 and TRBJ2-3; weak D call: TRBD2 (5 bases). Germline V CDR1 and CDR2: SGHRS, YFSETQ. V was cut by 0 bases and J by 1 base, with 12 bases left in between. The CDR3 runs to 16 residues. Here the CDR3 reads CASSLAPSSGTDTQYF. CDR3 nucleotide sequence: TGCGCCAGCAGCTTGGCCCCTAGCTCTGGCACAGATACGCAGTATTTT.

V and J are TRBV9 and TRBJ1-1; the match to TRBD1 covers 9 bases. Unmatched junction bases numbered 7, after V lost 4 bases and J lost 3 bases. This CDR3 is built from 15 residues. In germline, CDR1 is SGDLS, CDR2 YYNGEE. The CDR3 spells CASSQQGAHDTEAFF. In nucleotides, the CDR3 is TGTGCCAGCAGCCAACAGGGGGCCCATGACACTGAAGCTTTCTTT.

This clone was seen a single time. The CDR3 protein is CASSAGQGRETQYF. The CDR3 DNA reads as TGTGCCAGCAGCGCAGGACAGGGAAGGGAGACCCAGTACTTC. This sequence joins TRBV9 and TRBJ2-5, with TRBD1 identical over 8 bases. V shed 3 bases, J shed 5 bases, and the junction held 6 bases outside the gene matches. Germline V gene data show CDR1 as SGDLS and CDR2 as YYNGEE. The CDR3 is 14 residues long.